Sequencing of this T cell receptor (beta chain) was carried out in a study of shared clonotypes between healthy human individuals. Donors were healthy HIV-negative adults without recently reported acute infections or vaccinations. CDR3 length equals 15 residues. Germline CDR1 reads SGDLS; CDR2 reads YYNGEE. Losses at the gene ends were 7 bases for V and 10 bases for J; bases not matched to a gene: 10. The protocol was immunoSEQ multiplex PCR, while the TCRdb copy is restricted to in-frame clones and leaves out a portion. This sample has about 670,000 clones, with about two thirds found just once. This receptor was taken from a woman aged 25-40 years in good health. The V call is TRBV9, the J call TRBJ2-1; the match to TRBD2 covers 14 bases. The specimen sequenced was memory CD4+ T cells sorted from blood. As for subset: CD45RA-negative fraction. CDR3 in amino acids: CASVPGTSGSREQFF. The CDR3 DNA sequence: TGTGCCAGCGTTCCGGGGACTAGCGGGAGTCGAGAGCAGTTCTTC.